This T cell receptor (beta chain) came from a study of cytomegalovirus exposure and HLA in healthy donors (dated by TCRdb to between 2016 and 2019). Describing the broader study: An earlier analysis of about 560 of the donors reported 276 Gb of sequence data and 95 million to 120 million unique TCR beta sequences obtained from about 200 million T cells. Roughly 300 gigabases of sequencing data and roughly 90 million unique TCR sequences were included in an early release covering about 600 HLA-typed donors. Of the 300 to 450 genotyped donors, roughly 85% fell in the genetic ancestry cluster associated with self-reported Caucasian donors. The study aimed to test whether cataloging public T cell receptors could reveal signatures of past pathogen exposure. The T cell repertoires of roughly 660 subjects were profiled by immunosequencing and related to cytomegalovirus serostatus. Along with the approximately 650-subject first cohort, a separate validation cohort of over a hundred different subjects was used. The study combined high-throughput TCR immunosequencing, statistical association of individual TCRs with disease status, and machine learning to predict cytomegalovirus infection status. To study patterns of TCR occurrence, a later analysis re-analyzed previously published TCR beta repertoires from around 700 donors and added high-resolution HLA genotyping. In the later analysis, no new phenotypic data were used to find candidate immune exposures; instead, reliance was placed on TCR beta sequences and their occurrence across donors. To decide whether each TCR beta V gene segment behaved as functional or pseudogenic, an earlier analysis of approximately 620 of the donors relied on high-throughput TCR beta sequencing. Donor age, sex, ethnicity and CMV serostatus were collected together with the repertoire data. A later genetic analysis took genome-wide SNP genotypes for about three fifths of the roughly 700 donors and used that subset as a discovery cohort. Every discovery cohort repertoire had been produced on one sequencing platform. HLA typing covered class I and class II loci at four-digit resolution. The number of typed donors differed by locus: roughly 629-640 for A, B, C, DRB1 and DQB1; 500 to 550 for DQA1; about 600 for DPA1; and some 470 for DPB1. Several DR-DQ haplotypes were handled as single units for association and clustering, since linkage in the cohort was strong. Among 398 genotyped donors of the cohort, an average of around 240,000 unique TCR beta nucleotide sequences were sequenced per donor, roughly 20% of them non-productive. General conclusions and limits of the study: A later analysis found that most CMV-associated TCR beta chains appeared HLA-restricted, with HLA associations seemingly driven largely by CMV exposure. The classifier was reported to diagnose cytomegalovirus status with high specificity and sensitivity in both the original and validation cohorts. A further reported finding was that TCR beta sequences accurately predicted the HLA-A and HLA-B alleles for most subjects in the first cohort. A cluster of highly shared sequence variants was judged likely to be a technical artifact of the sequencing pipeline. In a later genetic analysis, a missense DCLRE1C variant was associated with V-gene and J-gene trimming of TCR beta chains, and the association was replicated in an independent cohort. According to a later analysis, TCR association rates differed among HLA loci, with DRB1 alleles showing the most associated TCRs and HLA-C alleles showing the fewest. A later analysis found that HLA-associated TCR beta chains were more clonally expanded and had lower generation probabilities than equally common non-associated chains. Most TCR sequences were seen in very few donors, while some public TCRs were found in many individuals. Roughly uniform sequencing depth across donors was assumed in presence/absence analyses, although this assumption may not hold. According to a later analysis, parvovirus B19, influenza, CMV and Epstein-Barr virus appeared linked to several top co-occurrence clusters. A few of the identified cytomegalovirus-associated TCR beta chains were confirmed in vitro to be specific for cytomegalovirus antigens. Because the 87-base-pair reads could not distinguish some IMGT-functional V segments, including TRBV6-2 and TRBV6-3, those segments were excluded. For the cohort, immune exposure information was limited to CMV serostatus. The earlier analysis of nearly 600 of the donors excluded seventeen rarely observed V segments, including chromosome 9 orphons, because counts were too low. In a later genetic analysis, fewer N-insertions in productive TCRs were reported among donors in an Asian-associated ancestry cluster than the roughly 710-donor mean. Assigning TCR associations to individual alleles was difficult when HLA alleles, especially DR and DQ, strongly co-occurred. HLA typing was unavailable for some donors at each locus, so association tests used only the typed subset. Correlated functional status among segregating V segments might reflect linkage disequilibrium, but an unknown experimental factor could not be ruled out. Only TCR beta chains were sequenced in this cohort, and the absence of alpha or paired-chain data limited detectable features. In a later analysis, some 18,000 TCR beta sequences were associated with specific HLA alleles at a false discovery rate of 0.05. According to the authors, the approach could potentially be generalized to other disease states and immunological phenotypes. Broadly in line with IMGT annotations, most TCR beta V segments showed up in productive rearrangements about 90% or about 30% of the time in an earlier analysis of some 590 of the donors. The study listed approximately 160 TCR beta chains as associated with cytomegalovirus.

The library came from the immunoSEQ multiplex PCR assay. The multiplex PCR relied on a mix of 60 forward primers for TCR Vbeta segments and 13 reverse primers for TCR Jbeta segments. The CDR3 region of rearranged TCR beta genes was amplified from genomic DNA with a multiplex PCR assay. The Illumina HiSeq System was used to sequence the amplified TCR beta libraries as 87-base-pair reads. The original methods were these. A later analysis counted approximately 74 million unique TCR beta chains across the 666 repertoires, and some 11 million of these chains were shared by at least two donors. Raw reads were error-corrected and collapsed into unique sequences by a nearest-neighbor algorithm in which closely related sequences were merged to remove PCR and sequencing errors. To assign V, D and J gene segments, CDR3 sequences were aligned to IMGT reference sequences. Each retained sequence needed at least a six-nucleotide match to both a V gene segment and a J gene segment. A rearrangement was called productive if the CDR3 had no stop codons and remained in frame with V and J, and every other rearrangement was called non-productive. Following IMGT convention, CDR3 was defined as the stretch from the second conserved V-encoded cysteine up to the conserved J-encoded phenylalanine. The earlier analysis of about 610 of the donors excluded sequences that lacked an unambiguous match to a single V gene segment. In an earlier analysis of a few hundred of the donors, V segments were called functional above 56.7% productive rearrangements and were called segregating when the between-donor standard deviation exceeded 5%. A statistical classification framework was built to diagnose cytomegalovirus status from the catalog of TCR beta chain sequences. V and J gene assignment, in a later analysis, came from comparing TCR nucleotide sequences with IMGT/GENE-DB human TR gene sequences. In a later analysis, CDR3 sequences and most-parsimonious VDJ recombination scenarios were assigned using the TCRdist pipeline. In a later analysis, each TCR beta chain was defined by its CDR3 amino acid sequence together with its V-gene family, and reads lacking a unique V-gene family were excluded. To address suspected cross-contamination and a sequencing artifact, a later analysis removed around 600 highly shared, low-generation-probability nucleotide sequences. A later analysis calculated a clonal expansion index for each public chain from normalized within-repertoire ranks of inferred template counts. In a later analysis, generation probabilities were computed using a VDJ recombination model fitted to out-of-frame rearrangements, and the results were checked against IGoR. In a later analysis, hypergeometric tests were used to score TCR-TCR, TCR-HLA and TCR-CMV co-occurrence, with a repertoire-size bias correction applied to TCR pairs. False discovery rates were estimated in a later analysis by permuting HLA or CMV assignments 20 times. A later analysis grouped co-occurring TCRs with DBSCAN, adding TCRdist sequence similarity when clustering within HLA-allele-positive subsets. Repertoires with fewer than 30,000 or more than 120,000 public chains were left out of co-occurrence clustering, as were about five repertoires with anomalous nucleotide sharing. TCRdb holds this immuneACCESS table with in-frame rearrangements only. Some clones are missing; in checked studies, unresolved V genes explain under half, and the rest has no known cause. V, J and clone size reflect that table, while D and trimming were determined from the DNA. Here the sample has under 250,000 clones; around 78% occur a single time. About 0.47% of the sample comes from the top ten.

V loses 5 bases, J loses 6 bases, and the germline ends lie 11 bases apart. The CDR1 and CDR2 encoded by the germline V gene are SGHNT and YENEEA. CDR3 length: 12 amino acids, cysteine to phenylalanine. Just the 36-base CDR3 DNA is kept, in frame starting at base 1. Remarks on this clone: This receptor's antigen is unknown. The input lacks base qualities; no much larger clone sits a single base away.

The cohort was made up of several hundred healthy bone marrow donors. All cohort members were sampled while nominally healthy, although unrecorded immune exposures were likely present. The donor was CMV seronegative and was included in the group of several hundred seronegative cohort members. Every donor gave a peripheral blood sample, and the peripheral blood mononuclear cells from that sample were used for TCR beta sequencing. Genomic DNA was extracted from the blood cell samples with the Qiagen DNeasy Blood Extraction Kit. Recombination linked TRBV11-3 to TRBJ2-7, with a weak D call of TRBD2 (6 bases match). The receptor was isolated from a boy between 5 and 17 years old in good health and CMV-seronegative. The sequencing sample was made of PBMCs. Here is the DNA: TGTGCCAGCAGCCTAACTAGCACCGAGCAGTACTTC. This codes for CASSLTSTEQYF.